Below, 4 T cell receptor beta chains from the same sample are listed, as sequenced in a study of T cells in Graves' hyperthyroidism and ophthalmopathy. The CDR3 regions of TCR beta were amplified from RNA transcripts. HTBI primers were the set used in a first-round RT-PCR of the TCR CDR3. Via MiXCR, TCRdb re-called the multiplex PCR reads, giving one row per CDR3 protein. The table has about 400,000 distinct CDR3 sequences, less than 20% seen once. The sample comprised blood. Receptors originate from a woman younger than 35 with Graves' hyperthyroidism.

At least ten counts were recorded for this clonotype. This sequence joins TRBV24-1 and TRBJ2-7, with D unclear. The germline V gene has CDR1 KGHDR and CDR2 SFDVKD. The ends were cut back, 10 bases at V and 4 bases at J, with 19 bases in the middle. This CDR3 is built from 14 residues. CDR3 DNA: TGTGCCACGGACCGCGAAGGCAGTTGGTACGAGCAGTACTTC. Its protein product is CATDREGSWYEQYF.

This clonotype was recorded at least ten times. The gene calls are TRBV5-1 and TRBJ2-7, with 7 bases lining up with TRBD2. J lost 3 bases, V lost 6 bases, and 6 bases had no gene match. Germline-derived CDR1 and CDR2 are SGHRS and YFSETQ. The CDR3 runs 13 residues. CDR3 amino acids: CASKETSSYEQYF. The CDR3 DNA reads TGCGCCAGCAAGGAGACTAGCAGCTACGAGCAGTACTTC.

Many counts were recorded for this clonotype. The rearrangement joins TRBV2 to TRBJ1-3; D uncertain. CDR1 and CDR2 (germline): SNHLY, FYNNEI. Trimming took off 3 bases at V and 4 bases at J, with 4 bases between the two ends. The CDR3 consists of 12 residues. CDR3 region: CASSEQGNTIYF. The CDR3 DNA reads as TGTGCCAGCAGTGAGCAGGGAAACACCATATATTTT.

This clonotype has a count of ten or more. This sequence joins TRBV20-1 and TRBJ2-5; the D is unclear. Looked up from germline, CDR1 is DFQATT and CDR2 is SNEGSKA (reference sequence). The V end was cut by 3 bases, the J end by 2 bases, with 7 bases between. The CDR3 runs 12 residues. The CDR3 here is CSASFRQETQYF. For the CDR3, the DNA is TGCAGTGCTAGTTTTCGACAAGAGACCCAGTACTTC.